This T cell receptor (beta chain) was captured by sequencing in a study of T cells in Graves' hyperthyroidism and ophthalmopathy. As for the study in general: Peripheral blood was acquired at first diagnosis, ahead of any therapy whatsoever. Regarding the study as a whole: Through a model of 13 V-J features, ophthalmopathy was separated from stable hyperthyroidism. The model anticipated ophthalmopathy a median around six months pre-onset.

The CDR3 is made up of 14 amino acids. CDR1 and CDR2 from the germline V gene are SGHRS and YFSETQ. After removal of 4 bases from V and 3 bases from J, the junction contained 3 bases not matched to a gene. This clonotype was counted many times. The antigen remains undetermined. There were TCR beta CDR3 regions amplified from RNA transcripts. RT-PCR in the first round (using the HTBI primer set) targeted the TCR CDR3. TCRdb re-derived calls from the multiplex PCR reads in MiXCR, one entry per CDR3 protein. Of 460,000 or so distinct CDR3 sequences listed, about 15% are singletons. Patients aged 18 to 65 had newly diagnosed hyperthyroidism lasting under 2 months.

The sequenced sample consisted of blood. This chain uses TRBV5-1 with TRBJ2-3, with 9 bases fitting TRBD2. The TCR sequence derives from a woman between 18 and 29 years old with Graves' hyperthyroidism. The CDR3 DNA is TGCGCCAGCAGCCGACTAGCGGAGACAGATACGCAGTATTTT. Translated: CASSRLAETDTQYF.